The next 25 T cell receptor beta chains were all read from a single sample in a study of sequential checkpoint blockade in melanoma (dated by TCRdb to between 2018 and 2021). Library construction relied on the immunoSEQ multiplex PCR assay. In TCRdb, the immuneACCESS table is reduced to in-frame sequences with V and J assigned. These tables do not hold every clone; where another copy was compared, an unresolved V gene accounts for under half, and the others remain unexplained. This sample lists about 20,000 clones; approximately 80% were detected once. 51% of the sample goes to the ten largest clones. According to the study, the label for this sample's treatment or condition signals: randomized to nivolumab then ipilimumab (arm A) or the reverse (arm B). The starting material was CD8+ T cells sorted from blood (inferred from file names), obtained from a patient given nivolumab and ipilimumab in sequence. Receptor source: a human donor with melanoma.

The rearrangement links TRBV4-2 to TRBJ2-7; 11 positions agree with TRBD2. CDR1 is LGHNA, CDR2 YNFKEQ, per germline. The CDR3 spans 15 residues. The junction had 6 bases not matched to a gene; V was cut back by 5 bases and J by 3 bases. The CDR3 DNA sequence: TGTGCCAGCAGCTCGCCTAGCGGGGGGATCTACGAGCAGTACTTC. Residues: CASSSPSGGIYEQYF.

The sample holds one count of this clone. This chain joins TRBV5-6 and TRBJ2-7; 7 bases align to TRBD1. The CDR3 runs 17 residues. J was trimmed by 0 bases and V by 4 bases; bases with no gene match: 13. CDR1 is SGHDT and CDR2 is YYEEEE in the germline V gene. The CDR3: CASSLWDSERHSYEQYF. CDR3 in DNA: TGTGCCAGCAGCCTATGGGACAGCGAAAGACACTCCTACGAGCAGTACTTC.

The chain carries TRBV27 and TRBJ2-7, with TRBD1 matching 7 bases. The V segment lost 4 bases and the J segment 2 bases; nucleotides outside the gene matches: 5. The CDR3 runs 14 residues. Germline CDR1 is MNHEY and CDR2 is SMNVEV (reference sequence). CDR3 in amino acids: CASSYRGTAYEQYF. DNA for the CDR3: TGTGCCAGCAGTTACAGGGGTACGGCCTACGAGCAGTACTTC.

The V and J genes are TRBV7-6 and TRBJ1-3, with a weak D call TRBD1 (5 bases). The V gene lost 1 base and the J gene lost 0 bases, with 13 bases spanning the gap. The CDR3 is 17 residues long. Looked up from germline, CDR1 is SGHVS and CDR2 is FNYEAQ. For the CDR3, the DNA is TGTGCCAGCAGCTTAGAGGCTCAGGGATACTCTGGAAACACCATATATTTT. It encodes CASSLEAQGYSGNTIYF. Together with reference TRBV7-6 and TRBJ1-3, the CDR3 gives the full variable domain: GAGVSQSPRYKVTKRGQDVALRCDPISGHVSLYWYRQALGQGPEFLTYFNYEAQQDKSGLPNDRFSAERPEGSISTLTIQRTEQRDSAMYRCASSLEAQGYSGNTIYFGEGSWLTVV.

The V gene is TRBV30, the J gene TRBJ1-2; the match to TRBD1 covers 7 bases. Germline V gene lookup returns CDR1 GTSNPN and CDR2 SVGIG (reference sequence). Trimming removed 7 bases from V and 4 bases from J; junction bases left unmatched: 9. The length of the CDR3 is 13 residues. Here the CDR3 DNA reads TGTGCCTCCGGACAGGTCGCAATCTATGGCTACACCTTC. It yields the protein CASGQVAIYGYTF.

This chain uses TRBV28 with TRBJ1-2; 7 positions agree with TRBD1. V trimming: 6 bases; J trimming: 5 bases; junction bases outside the gene matches: 9. The CDR3 is made up of 14 amino acids. Germline CDR1 MDHEN, CDR2 SYDVKM. The CDR3 DNA follows: TGTGCCAGCAGGCAGACAGGGCCCTTTTATGGCTACACCTTC. Its translation is CASRQTGPFYGYTF.

The chain couples TRBV6-6 to TRBJ1-2; 7 bases fit TRBD1. J gave up 6 bases and V 7 bases, and 5 bases lay outside the gene matches. This CDR3 is built from 12 residues. Per germline, CDR1 MNHNY and CDR2 SVGAGI (reference sequence). CDR3 residues: CASTSQGDGYTF. The CDR3 DNA follows: TGTGCCAGCACCTCCCAGGGGGATGGCTACACCTTC.

This chain connects TRBV5-1 to TRBJ1-1; 10 nucleotides agree with TRBD1. CDR1 and CDR2 from the germline V gene are SGHRS and YFSETQ. The CDR3 contains 14 residues. The J segment lost 5 bases and the V segment lost 2 bases, leaving 3 bases of the junction unmatched. The CDR3 DNA reads as TGCGCCAGCAGCTTAAGGACAGGGGGTACTGAAGCTTTCTTT. It encodes CASSLRTGGTEAFF.

The chain uses TRBV7-9 and TRBJ2-2; 7 nucleotides agree with TRBD1. CDR3 length: 16 amino acids. Losses at the gene ends were 3 bases for V and 6 bases for J; bases not matched to a gene: 10. Germline lookup yields CDR1 SEHNR and CDR2 FQNEAQ (reference sequence). CDR3 loop: CASSFLTGVQAGELFF. Here the CDR3 DNA reads TGTGCCAGCAGCTTTCTAACAGGGGTACAGGCCGGGGAGCTGTTTTTT.

This sequence joins TRBV9 and TRBJ1-1; 7 bases are shared with TRBD1. V shed 5 bases and J 2 bases; nucleotides not matched to a gene: 6. Germline V gene sequence: CDR1 SGDLS, CDR2 YYNGEE. The CDR3 is 14 amino acids. The CDR3 protein is CASSSGGRNTEAFF. The CDR3 DNA sequence: TGTGCCAGCAGTTCAGGGGGGCGAAACACTGAAGCTTTCTTT.

The V gene is TRBV19, the J gene TRBJ1-5; TRBD1 might be the D (6 bases). Deletions cut 6 bases from V and 6 bases from J, with 18 bases between. This CDR3 is 15 amino acids long. CDR1 and CDR2 (germline): LNHDA, SQIVND (reference sequence). This CDR3 reads CASRALQGRAQPQHF. In nucleotides, the CDR3 is TGTGCCAGTAGGGCTCTACAGGGTAGGGCTCAGCCCCAGCATTTT. Full variable domain (rest looked up from reference TRBV19 and TRBJ1-5): DGGITQSPKYLFRKEGQNVTLSCEQNLNHDAMYWYRQDPGQGLRLIYYSQIVNDFQKGDIAEGYSVSREKKESFPLTVTSAQKNPTAFYLCASRALQGRAQPQHFGDGTRLSIL.

The rearrangement uses TRBV7-9 and TRBJ1-2, with 8 bases that match TRBD1. The CDR3 is 16 residues long. The germline CDR1 and CDR2 sequences are SEHNR and FQNEAQ (reference sequence). With V trimmed by 5 bases and J by 7 bases, 15 bases remained unmatched. CDR3 nucleotide sequence: TGTGCCAGCAGCCTTGACCGGACAGGGCTGATAGGTGGCTACACCTTC. Its translation is CASSLDRTGLIGGYTF.

The rearrangement uses TRBV30 and TRBJ2-3; TRBD2 matches 7 bases. Germline values: CDR1 GTSNPN, CDR2 SVGIG (reference sequence). CDR3 length: 15 residues. V trimming: 3 bases; J trimming: 2 bases; junction bases outside the gene matches: 8. CDR3 in DNA: TGTGCCTGGAGCAGTTGGCGGGGGAACACAGATACGCAGTATTTT. Translating gives CAWSSWRGNTDTQYF.

The chain recombines TRBV4-3 with TRBJ2-1, with TRBD2 matching over 8 bases. The CDR3 extends over 15 amino acids. From germline, CDR1 is LGHNA and CDR2 YSLEER. The V gene end was trimmed by 0 bases and the J gene end by 10 bases; junction bases not matched to a gene: 8. The CDR3 spells CASSQEPDPGGEQFF. For the CDR3, the DNA is TGCGCCAGCAGCCAAGAACCGGACCCGGGAGGGGAGCAGTTCTTC.

This clone was picked up one time. V is TRBV27 and J is TRBJ1-5; perhaps TRBD1 as D (5 bases). The CDR3 spans 14 residues. From germline, CDR1 is MNHEY and CDR2 SMNVEV (reference sequence). The V end lost 3 bases, the J end lost 3 bases, and 9 bases lay between the germline ends. This CDR3 is CASSFRGDNQPQHF. CDR3 nucleotide sequence: TGTGCCAGCAGTTTCCGGGGGGACAATCAGCCCCAGCATTTT.

The V and J genes are TRBV6-1 and TRBJ2-5, with 7 bases that match TRBD1. CDR1 and CDR2 from the germline V gene are MNHNS and SASEGT. The CDR3 consists of 14 residues. Trimming cost V 7 bases and J 4 bases; bases outside gene matches: 9. CDR3 protein: CASTDRESRETQYF. CDR3 sequence (DNA): TGTGCCAGCACCGACAGGGAATCGAGAGAGACCCAGTACTTC.

This clone appeared once. This chain uses TRBV7-9 with TRBJ1-1, with TRBD1 matching over 8 bases. The CDR3 spans 13 residues. Germline V CDR1 and CDR2: SEHNR, FQNEAQ (reference sequence). J lost 4 bases, V lost 3 bases, and 1 base had no gene match. DNA of the CDR3: TGTGCCAGCAGCTTGGGACAGGCCACTGAAGCTTTCTTT. Amino acid sequence: CASSLGQATEAFF.

The chain links TRBV5-5 to TRBJ2-7; D is unclear. CDR1 is SGHKS and CDR2 is YYEKEE in the germline V gene (reference sequence). The germline V and J ends were trimmed by 3 bases and 4 bases, with 5 bases remaining between them. CDR3 length equals 11 residues. This CDR3 is CASSYTYEQYF. The CDR3 region has the DNA TGTGCCAGCAGCTATACATACGAGCAGTACTTC.

V is TRBV14 and J is TRBJ1-1; 8 bases match TRBD1. This CDR3 spans 13 amino acids. V gave up 4 bases and J gave up 8 bases; unmatched junction bases: 6. Germline lookup yields CDR1 SGHDN and CDR2 FVKESK. The CDR3 protein is CASSRGDRTEAFF. In DNA, the CDR3 is TGTGCCAGCAGCCGAGGGGACAGGACAGAAGCTTTCTTT.

The chain employs TRBV11-3 and TRBJ1-5; the D gene is possibly TRBD1 (6 bases). The germline V gene has CDR1 SGHNT and CDR2 YENEEA. Trimming stripped 5 bases from V and 6 bases from J, with 14 bases between. The CDR3 spans 14 residues. The CDR3 loop is CASSPGGGGQPQHF. CDR3 DNA: TGTGCCAGCAGCCCCGGAGGGGGGGGTCAGCCCCAGCATTTT.

The chain uses TRBV9 and TRBJ2-1; 9 bases match TRBD2. Germline assignment: CDR1 SGDLS and CDR2 YYNGEE. This CDR3 spans 16 amino acids. Trimming cost V 0 bases and J 6 bases; bases outside gene matches: 7. The CDR3 sequence is CASSVDRRGGRNEQFF. The CDR3 bases are TGTGCCAGCAGCGTAGATAGGCGGGGGGGCCGCAATGAGCAGTTCTTC.

Here the CDR3 DNA reads TGCAGCGTTGGGGGCGGCGGGAGCCAGCCCCAGCATTTT. Its translation is CSVGGGGSQPQHF. The chain couples TRBV29-1 to TRBJ1-5, with a possible D match to TRBD1 (5 bases). The CDR3 runs to 13 residues. Germline-derived CDR1 and CDR2 are SQVTM and ANQGSEA. Trimming removed 4 bases at V and 7 bases at J, with 14 bases between.

The count of this clone is one. This chain connects TRBV5-1 to TRBJ2-5; TRBD1 aligns across 9 bases. Germline CDR1 SGHRS, CDR2 YFSETQ. Trimming cost V 3 bases and J 2 bases; bases outside gene matches: 17. The CDR3 totals 19 residues. This CDR3 is CASSSASSDRGGGQETQYF. The CDR3 nucleotides read TGCGCCAGCAGCTCCGCTTCCTCGGACAGGGGAGGAGGGCAAGAGACCCAGTACTTC.

There are a few counts of this clone. At one end, the junction sequence differs from germline, possibly due to a read error. At the DNA level, this CDR3 is encoded by other sequences in the same sample as well. J is TRBJ1-1 and V is TRBV5-8, with TRBD1 identical over 7 bases. Germline CDR1 SGHTS, CDR2 YDEGEE. This CDR3 contains 15 residues. The CDR3 DNA sequence: TGCGCCAGCAGCCAAGATTCAGGGGGGAACACTGAAGCTTTCTTT. It translates to CASSQDSGGNTEAFF.

Comment on this clone: At one boundary the junction diverges from the germline segment, which might be a read error. The chain has TRBV5-8 and TRBJ1-3, with a weak D call TRBD1 (6 bases). Germline V gives CDR1 SGHTS, CDR2 YDEGEE. CDR3 length: 18 amino acids. The CDR3: CASSQDGTGPSSGNTIYF. DNA for the CDR3: TGCGCCAGCAGCCAAGATGGTACAGGGCCGAGCTCTGGAAACACCATATATTTT.